The 21 T cell receptor beta chains given below trace back to one sample, sequenced in a study of T-cell reconstitution after alpha-beta-depleted transplantation in children. Preparation of the TCRbeta library involved a method that used unique molecular identifiers. MiXCR, applied by TCRdb to the PCR reads, yields one record per CDR3 protein. The table lists 120,000 or so distinct CDR3 sequences, 10% of them singletons. The sample was PBMCs from the stem cell graft donor, taken from the stem cell graft. The receptors derive from a human donor who donated a stem cell graft to a child with acute lymphoblastic leukemia.

Many counts were recorded for this clonotype. The CDR3 spells CASSFKGVGYGYTF. DNA for the CDR3: TGTGCCAGCAGCTTTAAGGGGGTTGGTTATGGCTACACCTTC. The genes are TRBV7-2 and TRBJ1-2; D possibly corresponds to TRBD1 (6 bases). Trimming left V 3 bases short and J 5 bases short, with 13 bases between. The CDR3 contains 14 residues. Germline CDR1 is SGHTA and CDR2 is FQGNSA.

This clonotype was observed at least ten times. The chain has TRBV6-5 and TRBJ1-3; no definite D call. Germline CDR1 reads MNHEY; CDR2 reads SVGAGI. The CDR3 has 12 amino acids. Deletions cut 7 bases from V and 2 bases from J, with 6 bases between. CDR3 in DNA: TGTGCCAGCATTTCGACTGGAAACACCATATATTTT. Its protein is CASISTGNTIYF.

This clonotype showed up many times. This chain uses TRBV28 with TRBJ2-1; 11 nucleotides align to TRBD2. Germline assignment: CDR1 MDHEN and CDR2 SYDVKM. The junction had 8 bases not matched to a gene; V was cut back by 3 bases and J by 10 bases. The length of the CDR3 is 15 residues. In nucleotides, the CDR3 is TGTGCCAGCAGTTTGATCGCTAGCGGGAGGACCGAGCAGTTCTTC. This encodes CASSLIASGRTEQFF.

The table lists this clonotype with many counts. This CDR3 is CASSLRAGDSYEQYF. CDR3 DNA: TGTGCCAGCAGCTTAAGAGCGGGGGACTCCTACGAGCAGTACTTC. The chain employs TRBV7-2 and TRBJ2-7, with 8 bases aligning to TRBD2. This CDR3 spans 15 amino acids. After removal of 2 bases from V and 0 bases from J, the junction contained 3 bases not matched to a gene. The germline CDR1 and CDR2 sequences are SGHTA and FQGNSA.

This clonotype turned up a few times. The V gene is TRBV20-1, the J gene TRBJ2-3, with TRBD2 as a possible D gene (6 bases). This CDR3 spans 14 amino acids. V shed 3 bases and J shed 6 bases, with 16 bases lying between them. The germline V gene encodes CDR1 DFQATT and CDR2 SNEGSKA (reference sequence). CDR3 loop: CSARTSGGFDTQYF. CDR3 bases: TGCAGTGCTAGGACTAGTGGGGGATTCGATACGCAGTATTTT.

This clonotype was seen at least ten times. This chain uses TRBV12-3 or TRBV12-4 with TRBJ1-1; tentatively, D is TRBD1 (6 bases). This CDR3 is built from 14 residues. The V and J ends lost 5 bases and 2 bases respectively, with 12 bases between them. The DNA of the CDR3 is TGTGCCAGCAGTCTCGGACAGCCTAACACTGAAGCTTTCTTT. Protein product: CASSLGQPNTEAFF.

This clonotype was recorded many times. A read error may produce the germline difference seen at one junction end. This chain links TRBV5-1 with TRBJ2-2; D could derive from TRBD1 or TRBD2 (5 bases each). The germline V gene has CDR1 SGHRS and CDR2 YFSETQ. The CDR3 is made up of 15 amino acids. CDR3 loop: CASTLGDGNTGELFF. The CDR3 DNA is TGCGCCAGCACCTTGGGGGACGGCAACACCGGGGAGCTGTTTTTT.

This clonotype was counted ten times or more. J is TRBJ2-1 and V is TRBV28, with 9 bases aligning to TRBD2. V lost 7 bases to trimming and J lost 7 bases; unmatched junction nucleotides: 11. The germline V gene encodes CDR1 MDHEN and CDR2 SYDVKM. The CDR3 loop spans 15 amino acids. CDR3 coding DNA: TGTGCCAGCACCCCTCCGGGACTAGCTCCAAATGAGCAGTTCTTC. Translating it yields CASTPPGLAPNEQFF.

Many counts were recorded for this clonotype. The chain is built from TRBV6-5 and TRBJ2-1; D unresolved. V was clipped by 1 base and J by 8 bases, with 12 bases between them. CDR1 and CDR2 from the germline V gene are MNHEY and SVGAGI. The CDR3 spans 14 residues. CDR3: CASSYYGESDEQFF. CDR3 bases: TGTGCCAGCAGTTACTATGGCGAATCCGATGAGCAGTTCTTC.

Ten or more counts support this clonotype. DNA of the CDR3: TGCGCCAGCAGCCCACGAAGGGACGGCTACAATGAGCAGTTCTTC. Its translation is CASSPRRDGYNEQFF. The genes are TRBV5-1 and TRBJ2-1, with D possibly being TRBD1 or TRBD2 (5 bases each). Trimming removed 4 bases from V and 3 bases from J, with 14 bases in between. The CDR3 has 15 amino acids. Per the germline V gene, CDR1 is SGHRS and CDR2 is YFSETQ.

This clonotype was counted at least ten times. The genes are TRBV28 and TRBJ2-1, with 7 bases aligning to TRBD1. Per germline, CDR1 MDHEN and CDR2 SYDVKM. CDR3 length: 14 amino acids. The ends lost 6 bases at V and 4 bases at J; junction bases unmatched: 6. Written as DNA, the CDR3 is TGTGCCAGCAGAAATACAGGGGAGTACAATGAGCAGTTCTTC. Amino acid sequence: CASRNTGEYNEQFF.

This clonotype turned up a few times. The genes are TRBV12-3 or TRBV12-4 and TRBJ1-1, with no clear D. V lost 5 bases to trimming and J lost 6 bases, with 19 bases between them. This CDR3 comprises 15 residues. CDR3 loop: CASSPEPRGGAEAFF. DNA of the CDR3: TGTGCCAGCAGTCCCGAGCCCCGAGGAGGCGCTGAAGCTTTCTTT.

This clonotype occurred many times. The chain is built from TRBV6-5 and TRBJ2-7, with TRBD1 matching 7 bases. There are 13 residues in the CDR3. The J segment lost 5 bases and the V segment lost 2 bases, leaving 3 bases of the junction unmatched. The germline V gene encodes CDR1 MNHEY and CDR2 SVGAGI. CDR3 amino acids: CASSYGDRDEQYF. CDR3 nucleotide sequence: TGTGCCAGCAGTTACGGCGACAGGGACGAGCAGTACTTC.

The sample holds many counts of this clonotype. V is TRBV28 and J is TRBJ2-7; D not certain. This CDR3 has 14 residues. Germline V gene lookup returns CDR1 MDHEN and CDR2 SYDVKM. Trimming removed 3 bases at V and 5 bases at J, with 14 bases between. The CDR3 DNA follows: TGTGCCAGCAGTTTGGTGGGTCCCCTCCACGAGCAGTACTTC. It is translated as CASSLVGPLHEQYF.

V and J are TRBV7-2 and TRBJ2-2; 7 bases agree with TRBD2. This CDR3 has 15 amino acids. The V and J ends lost 4 bases and 3 bases, in that order; junction bases with no gene match: 5. Germline CDR1 and CDR2: SGHTA and FQGNSA. CDR3 sequence reads: CASSSLGGDTGELFF. DNA of the CDR3: TGTGCCAGCAGCTCCCTGGGAGGGGACACCGGGGAGCTGTTTTTT.

This clonotype was observed at least ten times. This chain connects TRBV11-3 to TRBJ2-1, with D unresolved. Germline values: CDR1 SGHNT, CDR2 YENEEA. CDR3 length equals 12 residues. V was trimmed by 4 bases and J by 6 bases, leaving 7 bases between them. CDR3 residues: CASSSDTNEQFF. The DNA of the CDR3 is TGTGCCAGCAGCTCCGACACCAATGAGCAGTTCTTC.

This clonotype was seen many times. The CDR3 DNA reads TGTGCCAGCTCACCGGAGTTAAGGGCGCAGTACTTC. This translates into CASSPELRAQYF. The genes are TRBV18 and TRBJ2-7; D not certain. In germline, CDR1 is KGHSH, CDR2 LQKENI. The CDR3 sequence is 12 residues long. V was shortened by 3 bases and J by 9 bases, with 12 bases between the two germline ends.

This clonotype was detected ten times or more. The chain is built from TRBV4-2 and TRBJ1-1, with 10 positions matching TRBD1. The CDR3 contains 13 residues. The V gene end was trimmed by 7 bases and the J gene end by 5 bases; junction bases not matched to a gene: 4. CDR1 and CDR2 (germline): LGHNA, YNFKEQ. The CDR3 loop is CASTWTGGTEAFF. As DNA, the CDR3 is TGTGCCAGCACCTGGACAGGGGGGACTGAAGCTTTCTTT.

In this sample, this clonotype turned up many times. V is TRBV20-1 and J is TRBJ2-7; TRBD1 matches at 9 bases. The CDR3 is made up of 12 amino acids. V gave up 6 bases and J gave up 3 bases; unmatched junction bases: 3. The germline gives CDR1 DFQATT, CDR2 SNEGSKA (reference sequence). The CDR3 coding sequence is TGCAGTGCCGTGGGACAGGGCTACGAGCAGTACTTC. This codes for CSAVGQGYEQYF.

This clonotype was recorded many times. The V call is TRBV9, the J call TRBJ2-5, with TRBD1 as a possible D gene (5 bases). The CDR3 covers 15 residues. Germline V gene lookup returns CDR1 SGDLS and CDR2 YYNGEE. V lost 0 bases and J lost 5, with 14 bases in between. The CDR3 DNA reads TGTGCCAGCAGCGTAGAGCCCCAGGGATGGGAGACCCAGTACTTC. Encoded protein: CASSVEPQGWETQYF.

This clonotype was detected ten times or more. V and J are TRBV5-1 and TRBJ2-1; 7 nucleotides align to TRBD2. Germline V gives CDR1 SGHRS, CDR2 YFSETQ. V shed 4 bases, J shed 5 bases, and the junction held 3 bases outside the gene matches. The CDR3 has 13 amino acids. CDR3 sequence reads: CASSPGTNNEQFF. The CDR3 nucleotides are TGCGCCAGCAGCCCTGGGACTAACAATGAGCAGTTCTTC.